One T cell receptor (beta chain) is described in this entry. The antigen is undetermined. This sample was taken from a study of T cells after yellow fever vaccination. Study-wide points: A secondary response was less intense yet reached its peak sooner, at day 5 versus 15. Few clonotypes appeared in both CD4 and CD8 compartments. Post-booster reappearance was seen for most primary-vaccination clones (just under 97% CD4, 88% CD8).

The TCR cDNA carried a universal primer site and UMIs from 5'RACE template switching. MiXCR was run by TCRdb on the 5' RACE reads, yielding one entry per CDR3 protein. The table lists under 600,000 distinct CDR3 sequences, approximately 13% of them singletons. The sample was PBMCs, taken on the day of the yellow fever booster vaccination. This clonotype originated in a man younger than 40 who received the YFV17D yellow fever vaccine.

DNA of the CDR3: TGCAGTGCTAGCGGGAGGGATGCTTGGAATGAGCAGTTCTTC. Protein product: CSASGRDAWNEQFF. This rearrangement joins TRBV20-1 to TRBJ2-1; 8 positions agree with TRBD2. The germline gives CDR1 DFQATT, CDR2 SNEGSKA (reference sequence). The J segment lost 7 bases and the V segment lost 3 bases, leaving 8 bases of the junction unmatched. CDR3 length: 14 amino acids.